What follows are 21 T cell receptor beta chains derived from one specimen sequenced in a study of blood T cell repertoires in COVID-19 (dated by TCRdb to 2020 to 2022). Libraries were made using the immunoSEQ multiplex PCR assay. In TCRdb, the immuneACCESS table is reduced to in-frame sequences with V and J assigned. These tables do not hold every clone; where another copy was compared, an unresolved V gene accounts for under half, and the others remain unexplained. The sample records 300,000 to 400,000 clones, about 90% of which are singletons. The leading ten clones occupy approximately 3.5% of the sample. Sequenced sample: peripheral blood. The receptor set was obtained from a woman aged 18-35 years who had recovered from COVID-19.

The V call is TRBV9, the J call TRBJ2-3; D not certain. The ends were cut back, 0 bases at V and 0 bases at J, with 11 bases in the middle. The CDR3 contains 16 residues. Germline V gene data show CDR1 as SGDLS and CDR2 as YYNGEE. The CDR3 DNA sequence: TGTGCCAGCAGCGTAGTTGGCAGCGCTAGCACAGATACGCAGTATTTT. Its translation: CASSVVGSASTDTQYF.

The CDR3 DNA reads TGTGCCTGGAGTCTGACAGGGGGATATGGCTACACCTTC. This gives the protein CAWSLTGGYGYTF. The J gene is TRBJ1-2, the V gene TRBV30, with TRBD1 matching 9 bases. V shed 2 bases, J shed 5 bases, and the junction held 3 bases outside the gene matches. The CDR3 loop spans 13 amino acids. The germline V gene has CDR1 GTSNPN and CDR2 SVGIG (reference sequence).

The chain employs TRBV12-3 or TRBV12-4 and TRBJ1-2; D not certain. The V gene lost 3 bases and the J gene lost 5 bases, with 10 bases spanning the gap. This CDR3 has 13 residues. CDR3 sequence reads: CASSLRQIYGYTF. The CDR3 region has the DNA TGTGCCAGCAGTTTGCGGCAGATATATGGCTACACCTTC.

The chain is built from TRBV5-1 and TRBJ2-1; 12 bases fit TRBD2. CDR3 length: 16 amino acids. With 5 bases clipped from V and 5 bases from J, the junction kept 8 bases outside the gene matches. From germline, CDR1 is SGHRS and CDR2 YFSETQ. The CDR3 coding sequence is TGCGCCAGCAGTTCGAGACTAGCGGGAGAGAACAATGAGCAGTTCTTC. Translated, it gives CASSSRLAGENNEQFF.

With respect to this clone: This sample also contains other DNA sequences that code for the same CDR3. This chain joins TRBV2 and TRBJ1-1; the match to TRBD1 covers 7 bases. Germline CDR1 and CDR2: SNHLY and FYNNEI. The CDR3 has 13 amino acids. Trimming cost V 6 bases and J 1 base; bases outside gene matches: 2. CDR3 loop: CASSRDRNTEAFF. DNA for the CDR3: TGTGCCAGCAGCCGGGACAGGAACACTGAAGCTTTCTTT.

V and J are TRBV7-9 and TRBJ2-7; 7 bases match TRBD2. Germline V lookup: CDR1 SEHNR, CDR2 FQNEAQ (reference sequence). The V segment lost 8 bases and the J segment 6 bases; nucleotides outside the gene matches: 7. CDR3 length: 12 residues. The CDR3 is CASGRAPSEQYV. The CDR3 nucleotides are TGTGCCAGCGGGAGGGCCCCCAGCGAGCAGTACGTC.

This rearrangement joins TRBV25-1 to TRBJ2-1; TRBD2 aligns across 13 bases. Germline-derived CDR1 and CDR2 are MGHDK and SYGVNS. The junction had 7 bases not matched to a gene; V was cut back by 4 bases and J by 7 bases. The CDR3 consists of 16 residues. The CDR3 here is CASSVPGLAGKNEQFF. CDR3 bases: TGTGCCAGCAGTGTCCCGGGACTAGCGGGAAAAAATGAGCAGTTCTTC. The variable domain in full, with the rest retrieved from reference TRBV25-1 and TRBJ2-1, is EADIYQTPRYLVIGTGKKITLECSQTMGHDKMYWYQQDPGMELHLIHYSYGVNSTEKGDLSSESTVSRIRTEHFPLTLESARPSHTSQYLCASSVPGLAGKNEQFFGPGTRLTVL.

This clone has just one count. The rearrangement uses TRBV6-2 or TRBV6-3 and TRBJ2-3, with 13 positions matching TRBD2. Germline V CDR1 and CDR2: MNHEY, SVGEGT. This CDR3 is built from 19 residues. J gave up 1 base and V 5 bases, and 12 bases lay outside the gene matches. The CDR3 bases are TGTGCCAGCAGTACTACAAGCGCGGGGACTAGCGGGGGCACAGATACGCAGTATTTT. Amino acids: CASSTTSAGTSGGTDTQYF.

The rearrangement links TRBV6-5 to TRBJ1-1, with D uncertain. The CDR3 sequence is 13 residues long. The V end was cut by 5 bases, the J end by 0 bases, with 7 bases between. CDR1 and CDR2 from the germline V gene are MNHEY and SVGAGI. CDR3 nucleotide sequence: TGTGCCAGCAGTAACACATTGAACACTGAAGCTTTCTTT. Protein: CASSNTLNTEAFF.

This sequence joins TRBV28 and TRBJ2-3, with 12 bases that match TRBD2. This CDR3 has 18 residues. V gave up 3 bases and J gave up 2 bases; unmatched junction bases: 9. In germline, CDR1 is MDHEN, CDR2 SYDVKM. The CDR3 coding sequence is TGTGCCAGCAGTTTCGTGACTAGCGGGAGACTGTTCACAGATACGCAGTATTTT. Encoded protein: CASSFVTSGRLFTDTQYF. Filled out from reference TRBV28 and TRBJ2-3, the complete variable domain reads DVKVTQSSRYLVKRTGEKVFLECVQDMDHENMFWYRQDPGLGLRLIYFSYDVKMKEKGDIPEGYSVSREKKERFSLILESASTNQTSMYLCASSFVTSGRLFTDTQYFGPGTRLTVL.

This CDR3 is CASSPGGLAGASDTQYF. CDR3 nucleotides: TGCGCCAGCAGCCCGGGGGGGCTAGCGGGAGCTTCAGATACGCAGTATTTT. V gene TRBV5-1 combines with J gene TRBJ2-3; 10 bases line up with TRBD2. This CDR3 comprises 17 residues. With V trimmed by 4 bases and J by 4 bases, 12 bases remained unmatched. Germline V CDR1 and CDR2: SGHRS, YFSETQ. The full variable domain, rest sourced from reference TRBV5-1 and TRBJ2-3, is KAGVTQTPRYLIKTRGQQVTLSCSPISGHRSVSWYQQTPGQGLQFLFEYFSETQRNKGNFPGRFSGRQFSNSRSEMNVSTLELGDSALYLCASSPGGLAGASDTQYFGPGTRLTVL.

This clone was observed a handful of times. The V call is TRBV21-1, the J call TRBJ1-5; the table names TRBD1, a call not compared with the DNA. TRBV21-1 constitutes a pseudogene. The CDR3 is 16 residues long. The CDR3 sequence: CASSPSLDRGRQPQHF. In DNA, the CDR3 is TGTGCCAGCAGTCCTAGCCTTGACAGGGGGCGACAGCCCCAGCATTTT.

CDR3 residues: CASSKRRLAGVASYNEQFF. In DNA, the CDR3 is TGTGCCAGCAGCAAAAGACGACTAGCGGGAGTCGCATCCTACAATGAGCAGTTCTTC. The chain uses TRBV21-1 and TRBJ2-1; the DNA was not compared with TRBD2, the D call given in the table. TRBV21-1 is tagged as a pseudogene. This CDR3 is 19 amino acids long.

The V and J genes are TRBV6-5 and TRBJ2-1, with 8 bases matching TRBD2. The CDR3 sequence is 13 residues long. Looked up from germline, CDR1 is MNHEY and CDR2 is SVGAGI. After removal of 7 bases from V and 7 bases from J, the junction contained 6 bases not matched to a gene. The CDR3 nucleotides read TGTGCCAGCAAAACTAGCGGAGGGAATGAGCAGTTCTTC. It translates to CASKTSGGNEQFF.

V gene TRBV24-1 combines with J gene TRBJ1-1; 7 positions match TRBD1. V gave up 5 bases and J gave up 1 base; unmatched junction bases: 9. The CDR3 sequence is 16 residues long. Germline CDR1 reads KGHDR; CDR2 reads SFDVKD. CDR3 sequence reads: CATSGPGRGTNTEAFF. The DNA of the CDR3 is TGTGCCACCAGTGGTCCAGGCAGGGGGACGAACACTGAAGCTTTCTTT.

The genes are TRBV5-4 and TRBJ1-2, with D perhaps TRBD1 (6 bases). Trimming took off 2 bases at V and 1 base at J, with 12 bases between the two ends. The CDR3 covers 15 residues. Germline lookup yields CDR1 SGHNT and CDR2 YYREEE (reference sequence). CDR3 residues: CASSFIQGDNYGYTF. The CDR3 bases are TGTGCCAGCAGCTTTATACAGGGTGATAACTATGGCTACACCTTC.

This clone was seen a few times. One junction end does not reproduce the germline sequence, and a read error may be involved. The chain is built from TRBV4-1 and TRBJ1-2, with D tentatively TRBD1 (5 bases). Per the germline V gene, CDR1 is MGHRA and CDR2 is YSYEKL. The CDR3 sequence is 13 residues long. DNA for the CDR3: TGCGCCAGCAGCCAAGTATACATGGGGCAATTAGGTTTC. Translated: CASSQVYMGQLGF.

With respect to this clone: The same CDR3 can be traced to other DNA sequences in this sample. The CDR3 loop reads CASSVRATSTDTQYF. The CDR3, as DNA: TGTGCCAGCAGCGTCCGAGCAACTAGCACAGATACGCAGTATTTT. The J gene is TRBJ2-3, the V gene TRBV9; D uncertain. Germline V gene sequence: CDR1 SGDLS, CDR2 YYNGEE. Trimming shortened V by 2 bases and J by 0 bases, and 10 bases separated the two germline ends. The CDR3 spans 15 residues.

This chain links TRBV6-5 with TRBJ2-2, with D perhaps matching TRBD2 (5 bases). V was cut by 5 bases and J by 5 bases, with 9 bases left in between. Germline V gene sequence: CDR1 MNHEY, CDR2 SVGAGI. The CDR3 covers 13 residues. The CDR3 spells CASSRAETGELFF. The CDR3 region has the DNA TGTGCCAGCAGTAGAGCGGAGACCGGGGAGCTGTTTTTT.

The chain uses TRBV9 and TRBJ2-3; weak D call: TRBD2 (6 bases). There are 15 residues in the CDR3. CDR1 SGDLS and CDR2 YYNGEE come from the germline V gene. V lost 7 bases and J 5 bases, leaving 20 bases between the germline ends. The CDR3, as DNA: TGTGCCAGCTCTGAGATGGGGGGAGCGGAAGATACGCAGTATTTT. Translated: CASSEMGGAEDTQYF.

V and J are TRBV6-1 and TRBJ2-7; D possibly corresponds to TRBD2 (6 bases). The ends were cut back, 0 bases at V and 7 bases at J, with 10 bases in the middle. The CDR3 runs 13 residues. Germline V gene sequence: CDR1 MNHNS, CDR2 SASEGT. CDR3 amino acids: CASSEARRGEQYV. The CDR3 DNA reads TGTGCCAGCAGTGAAGCAAGGCGGGGTGAGCAGTACGTC.